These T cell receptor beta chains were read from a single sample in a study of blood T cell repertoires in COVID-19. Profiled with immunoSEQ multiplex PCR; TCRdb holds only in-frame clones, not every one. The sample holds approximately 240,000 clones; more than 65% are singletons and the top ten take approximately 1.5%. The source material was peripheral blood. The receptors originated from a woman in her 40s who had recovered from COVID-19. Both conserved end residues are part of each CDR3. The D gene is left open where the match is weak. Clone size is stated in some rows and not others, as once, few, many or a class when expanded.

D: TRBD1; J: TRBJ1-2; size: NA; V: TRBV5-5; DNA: TGTGCCAGCAGCTTTGGGGGACAGGTTCGTAGCTACACCTTC; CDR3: CASSFGGQVRSYTF
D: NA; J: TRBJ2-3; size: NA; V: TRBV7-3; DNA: TGTGCCAGCAGCTTCGAACAAGGGGGTACGCAGTATTTT; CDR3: CASSFEQGGTQYF
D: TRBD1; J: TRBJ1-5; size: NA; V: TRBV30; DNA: TGTGCCTGGAGCAGGGGGAGGCAGCCCCAGCATTTT; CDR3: CAWSRGRQPQHF
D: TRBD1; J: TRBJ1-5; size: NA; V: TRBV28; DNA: TGTGCCAGCAGCAGCTTTTCGGACAGGGGGCATCAGCCCCAGCATTTT; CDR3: CASSSFSDRGHQPQHF
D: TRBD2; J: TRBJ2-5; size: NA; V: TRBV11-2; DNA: TGTGCCAGCAGCTATCTGTGGGGGGGAAGGGAGACCCAGTACTTC; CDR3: CASSYLWGGRETQYF
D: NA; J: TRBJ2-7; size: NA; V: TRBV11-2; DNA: TGTGCCAGCAGCTTAGTCTTTCGGGGGGCAACCCCCGAGCAGTACTTC; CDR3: CASSLVFRGATPEQYF
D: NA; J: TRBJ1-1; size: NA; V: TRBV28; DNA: TGTGCCAGCAGTTACAGGGTTTGGAACACTGAAGCTTTCTTT; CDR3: CASSYRVWNTEAFF
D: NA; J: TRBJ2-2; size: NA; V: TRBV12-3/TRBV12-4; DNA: TGTGCCAGCAGCTTTAACACCGGGGAGCTGTTTTTT; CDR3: CASSFNTGELFF
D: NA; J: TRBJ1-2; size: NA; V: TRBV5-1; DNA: TGCGCCAGCAGCTTAGAGGTCCCTAACTATGGCTACACCTTC; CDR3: CASSLEVPNYGYTF
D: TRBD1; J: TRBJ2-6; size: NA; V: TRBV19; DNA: TGTGCCAGTAGGCCCGACAGGGGATCTGGGGCCAACGTCCTGACTTTC; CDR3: CASRPDRGSGANVLTF
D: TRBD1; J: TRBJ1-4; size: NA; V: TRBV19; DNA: TGTGCCAGTAGCACTGGACAGGGGGACGAAAAACTGTTTTTT; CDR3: CASSTGQGDEKLFF
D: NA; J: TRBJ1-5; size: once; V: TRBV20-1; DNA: TGCAGTGCTAGTATCCAGGGCTATAGCAATCAGCCCCAGCATTTT; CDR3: CSASIQGYSNQPQHF
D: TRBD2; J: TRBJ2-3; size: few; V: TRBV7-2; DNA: TGTGCCAGCAGCTCGGGACTAGCGGGGGAATACACAGATACGCAGTATTTT; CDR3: CASSSGLAGEYTDTQYF
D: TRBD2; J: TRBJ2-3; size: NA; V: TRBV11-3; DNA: TGTGCCAGCAGCTTCCAAGGGACTATAAGCACAGATACGCAGTATTTT; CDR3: CASSFQGTISTDTQYF
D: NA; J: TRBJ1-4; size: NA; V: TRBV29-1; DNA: TGCAGCGTTGACGGTCCCGGGGAAAAACTGTTTTTT; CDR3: CSVDGPGEKLFF
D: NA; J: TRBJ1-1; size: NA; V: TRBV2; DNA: TGTGCCAGCACCGAGGACACTGAAGCTTTCTTT; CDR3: CASTEDTEAFF
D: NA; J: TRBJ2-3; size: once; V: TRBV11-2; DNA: TGTGCCAGCCAGCCTAGCTGGGGGGTTTCCGCGGATACGCAGTATTTT; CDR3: CASQPSWGVSADTQYF
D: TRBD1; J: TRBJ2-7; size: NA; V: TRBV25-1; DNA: TGTGCCAGCAGTGAGGGGACAGGGCGCGAGCAGTACTTC; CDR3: CASSEGTGREQYF
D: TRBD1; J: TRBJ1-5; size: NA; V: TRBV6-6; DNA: TGTGCCAGCAGTCTAACAGGGGGCAATCAGCCCCAGCATTTT; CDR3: CASSLTGGNQPQHF
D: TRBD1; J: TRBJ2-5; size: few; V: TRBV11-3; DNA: TGTGCCAGCAGCTCCACAGGGGGCGCGGAGACCCAGTACTTC; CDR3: CASSSTGGAETQYF
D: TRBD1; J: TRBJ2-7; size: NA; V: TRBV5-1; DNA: TGCGCCAGCAGCTTAGGTACGGGACAGGGGACCTACGAGCAGTACTTC; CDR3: CASSLGTGQGTYEQYF
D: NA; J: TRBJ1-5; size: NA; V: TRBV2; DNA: TGTGCCAGCAGTGACGCCTCTATGGAGCCCCAGCATTTT; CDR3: CASSDASMEPQHF
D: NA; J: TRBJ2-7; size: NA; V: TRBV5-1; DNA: TGCGCCAGCAGCTTTGGGTCGAGGAGCTCCTACGAGCAGTACTTC; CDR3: CASSFGSRSSYEQYF
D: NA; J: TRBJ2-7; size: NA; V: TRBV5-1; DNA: TGCGCCAGCAGCACGGAGGACTCCTACGAGCAGTACTTC; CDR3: CASSTEDSYEQYF
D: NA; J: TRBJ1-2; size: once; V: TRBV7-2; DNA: TGTGCCAGCAGCGGAGCCTCAAATACTAACTATGGCTACACCTTC; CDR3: CASSGASNTNYGYTF
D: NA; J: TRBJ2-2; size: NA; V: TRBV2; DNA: TGTGCCAGCAGTCGAGGGAGAACCGGGGAGCTGTTTTTT; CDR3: CASSRGRTGELFF
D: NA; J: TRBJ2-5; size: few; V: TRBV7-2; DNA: TGTGCCAGCAGCTTAGTGCCCCAGGTACAAGAGACCCAGTACTTC; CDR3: CASSLVPQVQETQYF
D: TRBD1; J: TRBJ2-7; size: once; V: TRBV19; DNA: TGTGCCAGTAGTACGACAGGGGGCCCCTACGAGCAGTACTTC; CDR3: CASSTTGGPYEQYF
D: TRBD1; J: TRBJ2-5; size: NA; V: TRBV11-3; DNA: TGTGCCAGCAGCCCGACAGGGCAGACCCAGTACTTC; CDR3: CASSPTGQTQYF
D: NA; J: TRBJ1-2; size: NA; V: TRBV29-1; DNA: TGCAGCGTTAATCTCTATGGCTACACCTTC; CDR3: CSVNLYGYTF
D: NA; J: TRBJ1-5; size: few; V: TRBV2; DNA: TGTGCCAGCAGTGATCAGGGATCGGGCAATCAGCCCCAGCATTTT; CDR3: CASSDQGSGNQPQHF
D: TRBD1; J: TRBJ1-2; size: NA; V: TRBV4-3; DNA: TGCGCCAGCAGCCACCGGACAGGCTATGGCTACACCTTC; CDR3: CASSHRTGYGYTF
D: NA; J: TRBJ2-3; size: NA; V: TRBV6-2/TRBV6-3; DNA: TGTGCCAGCAGTTACTCGAGTCTGGATACGCAGTATTTT; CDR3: CASSYSSLDTQYF
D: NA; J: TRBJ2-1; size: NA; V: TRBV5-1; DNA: TGCGCCAGCAGCTCTACGACCGGGAATGAGCAGTTCTTC; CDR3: CASSSTTGNEQFF
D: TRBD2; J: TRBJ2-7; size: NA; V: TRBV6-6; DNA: TGTGCCAGCTCACGGGGGGGAGGTCCTTACGAGCAGTACTTC; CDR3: CASSRGGGPYEQYF
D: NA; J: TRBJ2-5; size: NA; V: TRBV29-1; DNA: TGCAGCGTTCTTGGGGGGGAGACCCAGTACTTC; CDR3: CSVLGGETQYF
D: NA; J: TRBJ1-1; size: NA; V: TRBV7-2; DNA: TGTGCCAGCAGCTTAGGCGGGGGCAAAACTGAAGCTTTCTTT; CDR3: CASSLGGGKTEAFF
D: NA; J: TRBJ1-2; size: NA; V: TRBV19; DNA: TGTGCCAGTAGTAACAGGTTTTATGGCTACACCTTC; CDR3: CASSNRFYGYTF
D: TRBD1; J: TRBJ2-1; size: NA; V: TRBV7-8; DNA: TGTGCCAGCAGCTTCCGGTTACAGGGGGTTAATGAGCAGTTCTTC; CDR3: CASSFRLQGVNEQFF
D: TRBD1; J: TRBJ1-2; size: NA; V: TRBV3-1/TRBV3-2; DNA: TGTGCCAGCAGCCAAGGGACAGGGGTTTATGGCTACACCTTC; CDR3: CASSQGTGVYGYTF
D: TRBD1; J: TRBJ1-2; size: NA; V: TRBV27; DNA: TGTGCCAGCAGTCGCACAGGGGGGGCAAGTGGCTACACCTTC; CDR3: CASSRTGGASGYTF